This T cell receptor beta chain was retrieved from a study of blood T cell repertoires in COVID-19. On the study more broadly: Italy, Spain and the United States were the sources of the convalescent and acute COVID-19 samples. In each case, the material was cDNA or gDNA derived from T cells, B-cell-depleted T cells, or PBMCs.

Trimming shortened V by 6 bases and J by 4 bases, and 15 bases separated the two germline ends. CDR3 size: 15 residues. Germline CDR1 MDHEN, CDR2 SYDVKM. Profiling relied on immunoSEQ multiplex PCR, and the TCRdb table lists in-frame clones only, not all of them. The data show 300,000 or so clones, roughly nine tenths seen once. One Seattle source followed patients from active infection through their disease course. This sequence joins TRBV28 and TRBJ2-2; D perhaps matches TRBD2 (6 bases). The receptor's source is a woman in her thirties with COVID-19, enrolled during active disease. Sequencing was done on a sample of peripheral blood. The CDR3 loop reads CASSLTGLSTGELFF. CDR3 coding DNA: TGTGCCAGCAGCCTCACAGGACTAAGCACCGGGGAGCTGTTTTTT.